By its share, the clone carrying this TCR beta chain is medium-sized (0.01 to 0.1%). The data are from a study of spatial heterogeneity in lung cancer. Study-wide context: Beta-chain sequences were consistently detected more often than alpha-chain sequences.

Noted time point: sample taken at primary tumor resection. The cohort: some 70 early-stage, untreated non-small cell lung cancer patients. TCRs were sequenced from unsorted whole RNA of tumor, nontumor lung or PBMC. Every TCR cDNA molecule carried a tag that served as a unique molecular identifier. TCRdb ran MiXCR on the 5' RACE reads and lists one entry per CDR3 protein. The sample consists of around 1,300 distinct CDR3 sequences, 6.5% to 7% of them appearing once. V gave up 4 bases and J gave up 9 bases; unmatched junction bases: 6. Per the germline V gene, CDR1 is SGHTA and CDR2 is FQGNSA. CDR3 length: 15 amino acids.

The chain employs TRBV7-2 and TRBJ2-1; the match to TRBD2 covers 13 bases. The sequenced sample was normal lung tissue next to the tumor, obtained at surgery. This TCR was sampled from a male donor with early-stage non-small cell lung cancer. CDR3 in amino acids: CASSSGTSGKSEQFF. The CDR3 DNA reads TGTGCCAGCAGCTCCGGGACTAGCGGGAAGAGTGAGCAGTTCTTC.